Listed here is a single T cell receptor beta chain. The sample belongs to a study of T cell changes during pregnancy in multiple sclerosis. The ends lost 2 bases at V and 0 bases at J; junction bases unmatched: 6. Germline V lookup: CDR1 SEHNR, CDR2 FQNEAQ (reference sequence). The CDR3 sequence is 18 residues long. Assay: immunoSEQ multiplex PCR; the TCRdb copy retains only in-frame clones and omits some. The data contain tens of thousands of clones, almost 95% of them seen just once; the ten biggest clones take up approximately 2%. The sequence came from a female donor with multiple sclerosis, enrolled in a pregnancy study. This specimen consisted of peripheral blood, obtained after pregnancy. The chain joins TRBV7-9 to TRBJ2-6, with 8 bases aligning to TRBD1. The CDR3 DNA follows: TGTGCCAGCAGCTTAAGAGGACAGGGCTTCTCTGGGGCCAACGTCCTGACTTTC. Translated, it gives CASSLRGQGFSGANVLTF.